Listed here are 24 T cell receptor beta chains from one sample, sequenced in a study of T cells in Graves' hyperthyroidism and ophthalmopathy. TCR beta CDR3 regions were amplified from RNA transcripts. TCR CDR3 underwent first-round RT-PCR with the HTBI primer set. TCRdb reanalysed the multiplex PCR reads using MiXCR and keeps one entry per CDR3 protein. The sample records hundreds of thousands of distinct CDR3 sequences, approximately 15% being singletons. Sequencing was carried out using blood. Receptors were obtained from a woman under 30 with Graves' hyperthyroidism.

The CDR3 DNA is TGTGCCAGCTCACGGACAGGGTGGCAGCCCCAGCATTTT. This codes for CASSRTGWQPQHF. The V call is TRBV18, the J call TRBJ1-5; 8 nucleotides match TRBD1. This CDR3 region has 13 residues. V dropped 4 bases and J dropped 7; count of bases not matched to a gene: 3. CDR1 is KGHSH and CDR2 is LQKENI in the germline V gene.

Here the CDR3 reads CAWSAPEGYQPQHF. CDR3 in DNA: TGTGCCTGGAGTGCCCCGGAGGGATATCAGCCCCAGCATTTT. The chain is built from TRBV30 and TRBJ1-5; D not resolved. The V gene's germline CDR1 is GTSNPN and CDR2 SVGIG (reference sequence). The CDR3 has 14 amino acids. Trimming shortened V by 1 base and J by 5 bases, and 12 bases separated the two germline ends.

The CDR3 loop is CASSLVKGDEKLFF. DNA for the CDR3: TGTGCCAGCAGTTTAGTGAAGGGGGATGAAAAACTGTTTTTT. The chain joins TRBV12-3 or TRBV12-4 to TRBJ1-4; D might be TRBD1 (6 bases). CDR3 size: 14 residues. V was trimmed by 1 base and J by 6 bases, leaving 9 bases between them.

This clonotype was counted only a few times. The chain links TRBV6-1 to TRBJ2-7; 11 nucleotides match TRBD2. CDR1 is MNHNS and CDR2 is SASEGT in the germline V gene. V lost 5 bases and J lost 2; bases outside the gene matches: 8. The CDR3 has 16 amino acids. DNA of the CDR3: TGTGCCAGCAGTCCTAGGATAGCGGGAGGGCCCTACGAGCAGTACTTC. Protein product: CASSPRIAGGPYEQYF.

Many counts were recorded for this clonotype. The chain is built from TRBV18 and TRBJ1-4; D gene unclear. The germline V gene encodes CDR1 KGHSH and CDR2 LQKENI. V lost 3 bases and J lost 0, with 8 bases in between. CDR3 length: 15 amino acids. This chain's CDR3 is CASSPRSSTNEKLFF. The CDR3 DNA is TGTGCCAGCTCACCGCGTTCGTCAACTAATGAAAAACTGTTTTTT.

This clonotype was seen many times. The V gene is TRBV7-8, the J gene TRBJ2-3, with unresolved D. Trimming stripped 1 base from V and 2 bases from J, with 13 bases between. The CDR3 length is 16 residues. Germline V gene data show CDR1 as SGHVS and CDR2 as FQNEAQ. The CDR3 DNA is TGTGCCAGCAGCTTAGTTGCTCCCATTCTCACAGATACGCAGTATTTT. Translated, it gives CASSLVAPILTDTQYF.

This clonotype was observed many times. V is TRBV20-1 and J is TRBJ2-3; perhaps TRBD2 as D (6 bases). The germline CDR1 and CDR2 sequences are DFQATT and SNEGSKA (reference sequence). Trimming left V 4 bases short and J 6 bases short, with 20 bases between. The CDR3 sequence is 15 residues long. The CDR3 coding sequence is TGCAGTGCTACGGGACTCTTGGTCCCCCCGGATACGCAGTATTTT. It codes for CSATGLLVPPDTQYF.

This clonotype came up a few times. This chain uses TRBV27 with TRBJ1-2, with D hard to call. The germline gives CDR1 MNHEY, CDR2 SMNVEV (reference sequence). Trimming took off 4 bases at V and 4 bases at J, with 10 bases between the two ends. This CDR3 has 13 amino acids. The CDR3 is CASSYGRTYGYTF. CDR3 bases: TGTGCCAGCAGTTACGGCAGGACCTATGGCTACACCTTC.

The chain uses TRBV18 and TRBJ1-1; no clear D gene. CDR1 is KGHSH and CDR2 is LQKENI in the germline V gene. The CDR3 is 14 amino acids. V dropped 4 bases and J dropped 4 bases, with 13 bases sitting between them. CDR3 protein: CASSLGWTGTEAFF. In DNA, the CDR3 is TGTGCCAGCTCACTGGGATGGACGGGCACTGAAGCTTTCTTT.

This sequence joins TRBV29-1 and TRBJ1-3, with D unresolved. Germline V gives CDR1 SQVTM, CDR2 ANQGSEA. The CDR3 spans 14 residues. V lost 7 bases, J lost 4 bases, and 17 bases lay in between. CDR3: CSALTAGIGNTIYF. In nucleotides, the CDR3 is TGCAGCGCGCTGACTGCGGGGATCGGAAACACCATATATTTT.

At least ten counts were recorded for this clonotype. The chain combines TRBV12-3 or TRBV12-4 with TRBJ1-1; D is unclear. The V and J ends lost 1 base and 2 bases respectively, with 8 bases between them. CDR3 length equals 14 residues. The CDR3 DNA is TGTGCCAGCAGTTTAGGGACTGATAACACTGAAGCTTTCTTT. Its translation: CASSLGTDNTEAFF.

This clonotype was detected a few times. The rearrangement uses TRBV7-2 and TRBJ2-3; TRBD2 agrees at 9 bases. The CDR3 sequence is 15 residues long. With V trimmed by 6 bases and J by 1 base, 5 bases remained unmatched. CDR1 is SGHTA, CDR2 FQGNSA, per germline. The DNA of the CDR3 is TGTGCCAGCAGTTTTCTAGCGGGGCGCACAGATACGCAGTATTTT. Translated, it gives CASSFLAGRTDTQYF.

This clonotype was recorded a few times. The chain has TRBV10-1 and TRBJ2-1; 7 bases align to TRBD1. CDR1 and CDR2 (germline): WNHNN, SYGVQD (reference sequence). With V trimmed by 5 bases and J by 10 bases, 11 bases remained unmatched. This CDR3 contains 14 residues. CDR3 bases: TGCGCCAGCAGTAAAGGGGGCAGCTTTATCGAGCAGTTCTTC. Amino acids: CASSKGGSFIEQFF.

As concerns this clonotype: A much larger clone sits a single nucleotide away, making a read error possible. This rearrangement joins TRBV25-1 to TRBJ1-2; 8 bases align to TRBD1. Germline V lookup: CDR1 MGHDK, CDR2 SYGVNS. The V segment lost 7 bases and the J segment 4 bases; nucleotides outside the gene matches: 2. CDR3 length: 12 residues. The DNA of the CDR3 is TGTGCCAGCACCGGACAGGGCTATGGCTACACCTTC. Protein product: CASTGQGYGYTF.

This clonotype was recorded many times. This chain connects TRBV12-3 or TRBV12-4 to TRBJ2-7; no clear D gene. This CDR3 region has 12 residues. The V end was cut by 5 bases, the J end by 7 bases, with 12 bases between. The CDR3 DNA reads as TGTGCCAGCAGTATGAGTAGGACGGAGCAGTACTTC. As protein: CASSMSRTEQYF.

The chain combines TRBV14 with TRBJ2-7; D not certain. V lost 1 base and J 5 bases, leaving 12 bases between the germline ends. CDR3 length equals 14 residues. Germline V gene sequence: CDR1 SGHDN, CDR2 FVKESK. The CDR3 coding sequence is TGTGCCAGCAGCCAAGTGTGGGGAATGGACGAGCAGTACTTC. It encodes CASSQVWGMDEQYF. Together with reference TRBV14 and TRBJ2-7, the CDR3 gives the full variable domain: EAGVTQFPSHSVIEKGQTVTLRCDPISGHDNLYWYRRVMGKEIKFLLHFVKESKQDESGMPNNRFLAERTGGTYSTLKVQPAELEDSGVYFCASSQVWGMDEQYFGPGTRLTVT.

The genes are TRBV4-1 and TRBJ2-3, with no clear D. CDR3 length: 14 residues. Germline assignment: CDR1 MGHRA and CDR2 YSYEKL. Trimming shortened V by 2 bases and J by 5 bases, and 11 bases separated the two germline ends. CDR3 loop: CASSQSGREDTQYF. CDR3 DNA sequence: TGCGCCAGCAGCCAATCGGGCAGAGAAGATACGCAGTATTTT.

The chain carries TRBV12-3 or TRBV12-4 and TRBJ1-1, with a tentative D call TRBD1 (6 bases). The CDR3 has 17 residues. V gave up 7 bases and J gave up 5 bases, with 26 bases separating them. CDR3 in amino acids: CASNPNKQGYRGTEAFF. The CDR3 DNA sequence: TGTGCCAGCAACCCGAATAAACAGGGATACAGAGGGACTGAAGCTTTCTTT.

This chain links TRBV29-1 with TRBJ1-1, with D unresolved. CDR3 length: 13 residues. V was shortened by 6 bases and J by 0 bases, with 11 bases between the two germline ends. Per the germline V gene, CDR1 is SQVTM and CDR2 is ANQGSEA. The CDR3 region has the DNA TGCAGCGTGGGTCGAAACGTGAACACTGAAGCTTTCTTT. It is translated as CSVGRNVNTEAFF. The whole variable domain, filled in from reference TRBV29-1 and TRBJ1-1, reads SAVISQKPSRDICQRGTSLTIQCQVDSQVTMMFWYRQQPGQSLTLIATANQGSEATYESGFVIDKFPISRPNLTFSTLTVSNMSPEDSSIYLCSVGRNVNTEAFFGQGTRLTVV.

This clonotype occurred a few times. The chain carries TRBV15 and TRBJ1-5; 8 nucleotides line up with TRBD1. The CDR3 runs 15 residues. V trimming: 7 bases; J trimming: 4 bases; junction bases outside the gene matches: 9. Germline assignment: CDR1 LNHNV and CDR2 YYDKDF (reference sequence). The CDR3 DNA sequence: TGTGCCACCACCTCTGCCAGGGGGCGGAATCAGCCCCAGCATTTT. This sequence encodes CATTSARGRNQPQHF.

This clonotype has a single count. The chain uses TRBV9 and TRBJ2-7; TRBD1 is a possible D gene (5 bases). V gave up 0 bases and J gave up 2 bases, with 12 bases separating them. The CDR3 is 15 amino acids. CDR1 and CDR2 from the germline V gene are SGDLS and YYNGEE. The CDR3 region is CASSVGAGWPYEQYF. DNA of the CDR3: TGTGCCAGCAGCGTAGGGGCAGGGTGGCCCTACGAGCAGTACTTC.

The chain couples TRBV27 to TRBJ1-2, with 11 bases lining up with TRBD1. V trimming: 3 bases; J trimming: 8 bases; junction bases outside the gene matches: 11. The germline CDR1 and CDR2 sequences are MNHEY and SMNVEV (reference sequence). There are 16 residues in the CDR3. The CDR3 bases are TGTGCCAGCAGTTTGTATTCGGACAGGGGGCTTTACGGCTACACCTTC. Residues: CASSLYSDRGLYGYTF.

The sample holds many counts of this clonotype. The chain combines TRBV6-1 with TRBJ2-7; TRBD2 aligns across 11 bases. This CDR3 is 15 amino acids long. The V and J ends lost 1 base and 7 bases, in that order; junction bases with no gene match: 6. Per the germline V gene, CDR1 is MNHNS and CDR2 is SASEGT. The CDR3 DNA sequence: TGTGCCAGCAGTGAAGTTAGCGGGGGGGCTCGGGAGCAGTACTTC. Its protein product is CASSEVSGGAREQYF.

This clonotype has ten or more counts. This rearrangement joins TRBV11-2 to TRBJ2-3; D is unclear. Germline CDR1 is SGHAT and CDR2 is FQNNGV. V lost 8 bases and J lost 2, with 17 bases in between. CDR3 length equals 15 residues. The CDR3 region has the DNA TGTGCCAGCGCTAAAAATGGGCTGTTCACAGATACGCAGTATTTT. It codes for CASAKNGLFTDTQYF.